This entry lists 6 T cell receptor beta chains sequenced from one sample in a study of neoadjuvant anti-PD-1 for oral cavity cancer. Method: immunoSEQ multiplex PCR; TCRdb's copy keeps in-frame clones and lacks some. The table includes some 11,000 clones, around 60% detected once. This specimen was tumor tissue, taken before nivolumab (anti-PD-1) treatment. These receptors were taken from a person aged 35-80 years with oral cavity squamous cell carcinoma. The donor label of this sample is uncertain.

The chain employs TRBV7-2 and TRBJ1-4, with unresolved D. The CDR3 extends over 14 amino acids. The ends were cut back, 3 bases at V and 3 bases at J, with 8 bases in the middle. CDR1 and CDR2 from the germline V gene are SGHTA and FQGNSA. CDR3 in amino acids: CASSFDASNEKLFF. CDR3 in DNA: TGTGCCAGCAGCTTCGACGCCTCTAATGAAAAACTGTTTTTT.

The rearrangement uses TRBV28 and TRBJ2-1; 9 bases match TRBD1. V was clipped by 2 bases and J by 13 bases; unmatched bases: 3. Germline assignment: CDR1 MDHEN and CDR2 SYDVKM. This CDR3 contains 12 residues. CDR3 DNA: TGTGCCAGCAGTTTAGGGACAGGGCGACAGTTCTTC. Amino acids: CASSLGTGRQFF.

The DNA for the CDR3 is TGCGCCAGCAGCCGAATACAGGGGAATGAAAAACTGTTTTTT. Translating gives CASSRIQGNEKLFF. V usage is TRBV4-1 and J usage is TRBJ1-4; 7 nucleotides match TRBD1. The CDR3 loop spans 14 amino acids. The trim removed 4 bases at V and 5 bases at J, leaving 4 bases unmatched. From germline, CDR1 is MGHRA and CDR2 YSYEKL.

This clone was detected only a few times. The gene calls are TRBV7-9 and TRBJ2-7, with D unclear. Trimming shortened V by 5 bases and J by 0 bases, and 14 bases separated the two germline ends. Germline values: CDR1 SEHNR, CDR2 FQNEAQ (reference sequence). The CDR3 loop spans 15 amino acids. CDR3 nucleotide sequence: TGTGCCAGCAGCCTCGACACCTGGAGCTCCTACGAGCAGTACTTC. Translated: CASSLDTWSSYEQYF. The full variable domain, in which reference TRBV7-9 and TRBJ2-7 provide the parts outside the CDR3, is DTGVSQNPRHKITKRGQNVTFRCDPISEHNRLYWYRQTLGQGPEFLTYFQNEAQLEKSRLLSDRFSAERPKGSFSTLEIQRTEQGDSAMYLCASSLDTWSSYEQYFGPGTRLTVT.

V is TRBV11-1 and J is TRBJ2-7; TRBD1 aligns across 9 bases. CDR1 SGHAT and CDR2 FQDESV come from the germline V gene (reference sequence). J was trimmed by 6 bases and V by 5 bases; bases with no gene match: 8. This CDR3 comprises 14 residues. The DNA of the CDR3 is TGTGCCAGCAGCCAGGGACAGGGTAGGCGCGAGCAGTACTTC. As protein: CASSQGQGRREQYF. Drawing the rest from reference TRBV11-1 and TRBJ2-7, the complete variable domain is EAEVAQSPRYKITEKSQAVAFWCDPISGHATLYWYRQILGQGPELLVQFQDESVVDDSQLPKDRFSAERLKGVDSTLKIQPAELGDSAMYLCASSQGQGRREQYFGPGTRLTVT.

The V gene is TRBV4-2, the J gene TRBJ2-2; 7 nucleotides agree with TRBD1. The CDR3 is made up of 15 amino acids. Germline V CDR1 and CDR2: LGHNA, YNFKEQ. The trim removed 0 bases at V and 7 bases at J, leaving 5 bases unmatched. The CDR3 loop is CASSQEGGIGGELFF. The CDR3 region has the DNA TGTGCCAGCAGCCAAGAAGGGGGCATAGGCGGGGAGCTGTTTTTT.